A single sample gave rise to the 17 T cell receptor beta chains below, sequenced in a study of T cell responses to AZD1222 COVID-19 vaccine. The protocol was immunoSEQ multiplex PCR, while the TCRdb copy is restricted to in-frame clones and leaves out a portion. This table holds 65,000 to 85,000 clones, about 88% found once. The material was peripheral blood, obtained on day 0 of AZD1222 vaccination. These receptors were taken from an adult in good health.

The CDR3 spells CASSLRTGKEAFF. CDR3 DNA: TGTGCCAGTAGTCTACGGACAGGGAAAGAAGCTTTCTTT. The J gene is TRBJ1-1, the V gene TRBV19, with 8 bases fitting TRBD1. This CDR3 spans 13 amino acids. Looked up from germline, CDR1 is LNHDA and CDR2 is SQIVND (reference sequence). V gave up 5 bases and J gave up 8 bases; unmatched junction bases: 7.

V gene TRBV10-3 combines with J gene TRBJ2-5; no reliable D call. Trimming cost V 4 bases and J 5 bases, with 8 bases left between them. Germline lookup yields CDR1 ENHRY and CDR2 SYGVKD. This CDR3 comprises 12 residues. Here the CDR3 DNA reads TGTGCCATCAGTGGAGCTCTTGAGACCCAGTACTTC. This gives the protein CAISGALETQYF.

The table lists this clone with a count of one. This rearrangement joins TRBV9 to TRBJ2-2; the D gene is possibly TRBD2 (6 bases). The CDR3 has 16 amino acids. Trimming shortened V by 4 bases and J by 1 base, and 14 bases separated the two germline ends. Germline V gene lookup returns CDR1 SGDLS and CDR2 YYNGEE. Here the CDR3 DNA reads TGTGCCAGCAGCCCTAGGAGGGACCAGAACACCGGGGAGCTGTTTTTT. Translating gives CASSPRRDQNTGELFF.

The chain combines TRBV19 with TRBJ1-4; no firm D call. CDR1 is LNHDA and CDR2 is SQIVND in the germline V gene (reference sequence). The CDR3 runs to 11 residues. Trimming removed 8 bases from V and 4 bases from J, with 5 bases in between. CDR3 DNA sequence: TGTGCCAGTTTCTTTAATGAAAAACTGTTTTTT. This translates into CASFFNEKLFF. Full variable domain (outside the CDR3, taken from reference TRBV19 and TRBJ1-4): DGGITQSPKYLFRKEGQNVTLSCEQNLNHDAMYWYRQDPGQGLRLIYYSQIVNDFQKGDIAEGYSVSREKKESFPLTVTSAQKNPTAFYLCASFFNEKLFFGSGTQLSVL.

The CDR3 DNA is TGCAGCGTTATGTGGGCGGAGGCAGGGTCCATGAACACTGAAGCTTTCTTT. Protein product: CSVMWAEAGSMNTEAFF. The chain couples TRBV29-1 to TRBJ1-1, with a weak D call TRBD1 (5 bases). V was cut by 5 bases and J by 0 bases, with 22 bases left in between. In germline, CDR1 is SQVTM, CDR2 ANQGSEA. The CDR3 covers 17 residues.

The V call is TRBV11-2, the J call TRBJ1-1; 9 bases fit TRBD1. The CDR3 loop spans 16 amino acids. The germline V gene encodes CDR1 SGHAT and CDR2 FQNNGV. V dropped 4 bases and J dropped 4; count of bases not matched to a gene: 10. Written as DNA, the CDR3 is TGTGCCAGCAGCTCATGGAAGACAGGGGGATTCACTGAAGCTTTCTTT. Translating gives CASSSWKTGGFTEAFF.

The gene calls are TRBV29-1 and TRBJ2-5; 8 nucleotides agree with TRBD2. V lost 4 bases to trimming and J lost 0 bases; unmatched junction nucleotides: 7. The CDR3 length is 15 residues. Germline CDR1 and CDR2: SQVTM and ANQGSEA. The CDR3 DNA follows: TGCAGCGTTGGATCGGGGGGGGTCTACCAAGAGACCCAGTACTTC. This gives the protein CSVGSGGVYQETQYF.

The chain combines TRBV11-2 with TRBJ2-6; tentatively, D is TRBD1 (6 bases). The germline CDR1 and CDR2 sequences are SGHAT and FQNNGV. V was clipped by 5 bases and J by 13 bases, with 21 bases between them. The CDR3 totals 15 residues. This chain's CDR3 is CASSPRWDISGVLTF. DNA for the CDR3: TGTGCCAGCAGCCCCCGGTGGGACATTTCCGGGGTCCTGACTTTC.

This chain uses TRBV12-3 or TRBV12-4 with TRBJ1-2; D may be TRBD1 (5 bases). The CDR3 covers 13 residues. The V and J ends lost 3 bases and 5 bases respectively, with 10 bases between them. The CDR3 DNA follows: TGTGCCAGCAGTTTGGGCAGGGATTATGGCTACACCTTC. Residues: CASSLGRDYGYTF.

The rearrangement links TRBV3-1 (or the pseudogene TRBV3-2) to TRBJ1-1; possible D gene TRBD1, 5 bases. The V gene's germline CDR1 is LGHDT and CDR2 YNNKEL (reference sequence). This CDR3 is built from 13 residues. Trimming took off 4 bases at V and 8 bases at J, with 14 bases between the two ends. CDR3 nucleotide sequence: TGTGCCAGCAGCCCGAGGACACTCCAAGAAGCTTTCTTT. The encoded protein is CASSPRTLQEAFF.

The chain carries TRBV28 and TRBJ2-3; 7 bases fit TRBD1. The CDR3 loop spans 15 amino acids. V was pared by 6 bases and J by 4 bases, with 10 bases of the junction left unmatched. Germline CDR1 and CDR2: MDHEN and SYDVKM. CDR3 sequence reads: CASSSDRAGADTQYF. DNA for the CDR3: TGTGCCAGCAGCTCTGACAGGGCGGGCGCAGATACGCAGTATTTT.

The chain employs TRBV28 and TRBJ2-5, with 7 nucleotides matching TRBD2. CDR3 size: 14 residues. The V gene's germline CDR1 is MDHEN and CDR2 SYDVKM. Trimming cost V 5 bases and J 1 base; bases outside gene matches: 4. The CDR3 DNA reads TGTGCCAGCAGTGGGCGGGGGATCCAAGAGACCCAGTACTTC. It codes for CASSGRGIQETQYF.

V gene TRBV9 combines with J gene TRBJ2-3; the D is unclear. The CDR3 covers 14 residues. Germline-derived CDR1 and CDR2 are SGDLS and YYNGEE. The V end was cut by 0 bases, the J end by 6 bases, with 11 bases between. CDR3 protein: CASSVGILGDTQYF. DNA for the CDR3: TGTGCCAGCAGCGTAGGAATCTTAGGGGATACGCAGTATTTT.

The chain combines TRBV7-2 with TRBJ1-5; the D is unclear. Between the trimmed V and J ends, which lost 3 bases and 7 bases, there was a span of 10 bases. The CDR3 is 13 amino acids. Looked up from germline, CDR1 is SGHTA and CDR2 is FQGNSA. The CDR3, as DNA: TGTGCCAGCAGCTTGGAACCCGCCCAGCCCCAGCATTTT. Encoded protein: CASSLEPAQPQHF.

The chain has TRBV28 and TRBJ2-6, with D tentatively TRBD1 (6 bases). The CDR3 spans 16 residues. V lost 4 bases, J lost 0 bases, and 10 bases lay in between. Per the germline V gene, CDR1 is MDHEN and CDR2 is SYDVKM. CDR3 DNA: TGTGCCAGCAGTTCCGGGACATACTCTGGGGCCAACGTCCTGACTTTC. It is translated as CASSSGTYSGANVLTF.

This chain connects TRBV3-1 (or the pseudogene TRBV3-2) to TRBJ2-4; possible D gene TRBD1, 5 bases. Looked up from germline, CDR1 is LGHDT and CDR2 is YNNKEL (reference sequence). This CDR3 comprises 16 residues. The germline V and J ends were trimmed by 1 base and 2 bases, with 12 bases remaining between them. This CDR3 is CASSQGEDKTKNIQYF. In nucleotides, the CDR3 is TGTGCCAGCAGCCAAGGAGAGGACAAGACCAAAAACATTCAGTACTTC.

This sequence joins TRBV10-3 and TRBJ1-1, with unresolved D. CDR3 length: 13 amino acids. The ends were cut back, 3 bases at V and 4 bases at J, with 9 bases in the middle. Germline V CDR1 and CDR2: ENHRY, SYGVKD. CDR3 sequence: CAISERVGTEAFF. The CDR3 region has the DNA TGTGCCATCAGTGAAAGGGTCGGCACTGAAGCTTTCTTT.